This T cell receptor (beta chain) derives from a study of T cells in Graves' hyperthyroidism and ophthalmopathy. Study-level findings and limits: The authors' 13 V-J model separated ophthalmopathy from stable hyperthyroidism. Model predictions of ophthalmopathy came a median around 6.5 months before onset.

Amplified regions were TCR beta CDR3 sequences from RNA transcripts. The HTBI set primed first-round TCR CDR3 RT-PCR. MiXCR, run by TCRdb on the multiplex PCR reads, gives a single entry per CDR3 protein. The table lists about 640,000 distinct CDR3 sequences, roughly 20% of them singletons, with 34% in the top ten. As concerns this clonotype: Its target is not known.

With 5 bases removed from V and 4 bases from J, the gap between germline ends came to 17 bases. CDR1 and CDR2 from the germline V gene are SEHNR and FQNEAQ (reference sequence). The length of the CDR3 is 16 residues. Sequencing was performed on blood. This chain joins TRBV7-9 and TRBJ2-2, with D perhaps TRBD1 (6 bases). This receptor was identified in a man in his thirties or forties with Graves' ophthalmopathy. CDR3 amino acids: CASSRPPQGSTGELFF. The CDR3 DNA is TGTGCCAGCAGCCGTCCCCCACAGGGATCCACCGGGGAGCTGTTTTTT.